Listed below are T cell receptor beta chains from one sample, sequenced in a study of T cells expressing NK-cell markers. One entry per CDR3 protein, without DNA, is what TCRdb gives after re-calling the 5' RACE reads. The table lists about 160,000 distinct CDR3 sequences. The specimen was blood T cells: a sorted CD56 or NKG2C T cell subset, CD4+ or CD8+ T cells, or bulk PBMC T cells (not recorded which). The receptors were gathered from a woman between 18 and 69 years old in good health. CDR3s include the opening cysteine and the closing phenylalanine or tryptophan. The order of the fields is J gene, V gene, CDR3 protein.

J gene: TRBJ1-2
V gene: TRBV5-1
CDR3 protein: CASSARSRQGDDGYTF

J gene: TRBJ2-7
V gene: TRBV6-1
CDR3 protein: CASSELAGGTYEQYF

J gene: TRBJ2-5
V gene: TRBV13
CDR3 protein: CASSRDRETQYF

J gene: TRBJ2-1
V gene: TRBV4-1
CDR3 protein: CASSQEWLGNEQFF

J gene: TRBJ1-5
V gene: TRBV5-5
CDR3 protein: CASSLAGSAYSNQPQHF

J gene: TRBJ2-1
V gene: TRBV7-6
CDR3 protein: CASSAGTSGYNEQFF

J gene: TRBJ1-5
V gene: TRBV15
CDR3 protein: CATSRGTGTPYSNQPQHF

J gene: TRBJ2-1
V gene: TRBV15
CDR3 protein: CATSREAGRVPYNEQFF

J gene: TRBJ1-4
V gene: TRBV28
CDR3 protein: CASSLAGQGGEKLFF

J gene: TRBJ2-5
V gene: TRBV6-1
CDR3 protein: CASTISGGASETQYF

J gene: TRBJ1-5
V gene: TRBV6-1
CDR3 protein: CASNQDRGGQPQHF

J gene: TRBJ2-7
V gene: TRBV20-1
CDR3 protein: CSARDLGQGIKGEQYF

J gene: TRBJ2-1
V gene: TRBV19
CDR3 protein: CASSISGGLARHEQFF

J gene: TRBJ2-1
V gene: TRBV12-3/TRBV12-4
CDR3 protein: CASSWSSGAYNEQFF

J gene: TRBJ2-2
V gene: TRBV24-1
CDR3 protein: CATSEATGDGELFF

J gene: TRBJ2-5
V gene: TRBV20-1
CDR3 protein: CSARITQETQYF

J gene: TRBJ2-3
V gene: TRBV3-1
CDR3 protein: CASTPDSGRGSQYF

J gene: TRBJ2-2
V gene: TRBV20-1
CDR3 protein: CSARAFEGANTGELFF